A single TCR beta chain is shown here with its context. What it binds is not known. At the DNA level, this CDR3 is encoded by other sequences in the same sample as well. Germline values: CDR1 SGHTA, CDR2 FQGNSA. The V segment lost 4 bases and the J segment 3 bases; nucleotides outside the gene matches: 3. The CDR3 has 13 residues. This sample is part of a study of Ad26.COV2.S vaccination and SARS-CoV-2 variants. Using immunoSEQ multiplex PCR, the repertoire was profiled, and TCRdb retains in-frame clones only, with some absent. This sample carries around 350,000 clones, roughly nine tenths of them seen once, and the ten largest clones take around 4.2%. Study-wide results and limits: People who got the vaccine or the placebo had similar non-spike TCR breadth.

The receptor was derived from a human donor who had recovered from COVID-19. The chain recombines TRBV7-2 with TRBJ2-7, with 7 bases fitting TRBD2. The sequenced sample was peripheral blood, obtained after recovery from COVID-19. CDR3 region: CASSSGLIYEQYF. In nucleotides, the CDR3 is TGTGCCAGCAGCTCGGGACTAATCTACGAGCAGTACTTC.